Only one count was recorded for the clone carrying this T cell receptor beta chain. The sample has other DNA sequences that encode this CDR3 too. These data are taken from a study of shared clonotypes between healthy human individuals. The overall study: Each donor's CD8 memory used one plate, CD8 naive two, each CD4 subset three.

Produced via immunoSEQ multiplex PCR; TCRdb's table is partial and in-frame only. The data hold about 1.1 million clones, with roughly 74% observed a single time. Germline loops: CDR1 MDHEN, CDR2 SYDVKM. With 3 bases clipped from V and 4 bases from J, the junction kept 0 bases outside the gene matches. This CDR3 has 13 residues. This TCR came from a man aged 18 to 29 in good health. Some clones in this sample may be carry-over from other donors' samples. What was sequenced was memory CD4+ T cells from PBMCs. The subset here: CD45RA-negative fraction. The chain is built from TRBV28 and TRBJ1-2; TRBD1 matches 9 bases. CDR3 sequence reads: CASSLTGGYGYTF. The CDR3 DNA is TGTGCCAGCAGTTTGACAGGGGGCTATGGCTACACCTTC.